This T cell receptor beta chain came from a study of cytomegalovirus exposure and HLA in healthy donors. This clone appeared once. The CDR3 contains 14 residues. The germline gives CDR1 SGDLS, CDR2 YYNGEE. V lost 2 bases and J lost 2, with 11 bases in between. The validation cohort, a group of roughly 120 subjects, included the donors and was separate from the approximately 680-subject first cohort. Some clones are missing from TCRdb's copy, which holds only in-frame ones; the method was immunoSEQ multiplex PCR. The sample shows a few hundred thousand clones, roughly 85% of them seen only once. This chain joins TRBV9 and TRBJ2-7; D possibly corresponds to TRBD2 (5 bases). The TCR comes from a woman between 18 and 30 years old in good health and CMV-seronegative. The source material was PBMCs. Written as DNA, the CDR3 is TGTGCCAGCAGCGTTGGGCGGACTCCCTACGAGCAGTACTTC. Residues: CASSVGRTPYEQYF. Looking up the rest from reference TRBV9 and TRBJ2-7 gives the full variable domain: DSGVTQTPKHLITATGQRVTLRCSPRSGDLSVYWYQQSLDQGLQFLIQYYNGEERAKGNILERFSAQQFPDLHSELNLSSLELGDSALYFCASSVGRTPYEQYFGPGTRLTVT.